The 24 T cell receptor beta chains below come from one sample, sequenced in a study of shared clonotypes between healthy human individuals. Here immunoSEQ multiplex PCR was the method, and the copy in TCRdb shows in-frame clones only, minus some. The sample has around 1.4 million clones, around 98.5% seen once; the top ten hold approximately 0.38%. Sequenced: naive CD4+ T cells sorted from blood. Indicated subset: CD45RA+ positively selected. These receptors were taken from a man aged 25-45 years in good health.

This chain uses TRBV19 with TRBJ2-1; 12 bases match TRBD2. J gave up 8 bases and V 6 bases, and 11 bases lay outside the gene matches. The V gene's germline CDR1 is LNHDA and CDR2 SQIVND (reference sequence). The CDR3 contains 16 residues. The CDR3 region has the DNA TGTGCCAGTAGCATGTCTAGCGGGAGGGCCTTCGATGAGCAGTTCTTC. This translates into CASSMSSGRAFDEQFF.

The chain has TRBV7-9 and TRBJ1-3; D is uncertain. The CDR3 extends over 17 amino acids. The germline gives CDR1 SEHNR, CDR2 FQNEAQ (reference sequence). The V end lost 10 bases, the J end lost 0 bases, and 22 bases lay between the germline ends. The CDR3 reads CATIEYPDPSSGNTIYF. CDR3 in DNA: TGTGCCACCATTGAATACCCGGACCCAAGCTCTGGAAACACCATATATTTT.

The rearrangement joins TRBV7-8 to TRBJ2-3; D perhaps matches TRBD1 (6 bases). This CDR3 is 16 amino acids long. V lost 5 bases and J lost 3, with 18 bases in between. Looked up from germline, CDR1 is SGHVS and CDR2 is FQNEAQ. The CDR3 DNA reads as TGTGCCAGCAGCCCGAGGACAGTCTTGGGAACAGATACGCAGTATTTT. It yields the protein CASSPRTVLGTDTQYF.

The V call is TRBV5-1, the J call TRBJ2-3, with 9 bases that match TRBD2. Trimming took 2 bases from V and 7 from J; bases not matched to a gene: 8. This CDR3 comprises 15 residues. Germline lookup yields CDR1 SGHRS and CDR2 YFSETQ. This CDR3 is CASSFLAGVRNTQYF. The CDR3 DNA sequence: TGCGCCAGCAGCTTTTTAGCGGGAGTCAGGAATACGCAGTATTTT.

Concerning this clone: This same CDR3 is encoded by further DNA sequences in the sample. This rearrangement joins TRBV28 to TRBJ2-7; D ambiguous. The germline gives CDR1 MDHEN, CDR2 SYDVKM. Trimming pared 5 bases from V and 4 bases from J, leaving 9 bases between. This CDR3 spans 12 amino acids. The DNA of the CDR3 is TGTGCCAGCAGTCCACCTCTATACGAGCAGTACTTC. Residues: CASSPPLYEQYF.

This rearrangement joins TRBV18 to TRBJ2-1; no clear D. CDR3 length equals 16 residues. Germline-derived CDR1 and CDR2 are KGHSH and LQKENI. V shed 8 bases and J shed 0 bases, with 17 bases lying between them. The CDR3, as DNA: TGTGCCAGCAAATCAGCGCCTACCAGCTCCTACAATGAGCAGTTCTTC. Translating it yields CASKSAPTSSYNEQFF.

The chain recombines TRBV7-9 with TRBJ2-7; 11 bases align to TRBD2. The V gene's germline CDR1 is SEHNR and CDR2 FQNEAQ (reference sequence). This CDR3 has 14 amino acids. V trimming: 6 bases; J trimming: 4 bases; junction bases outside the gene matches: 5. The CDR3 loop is CASRTSGEGYEQYF. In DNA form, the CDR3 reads TGTGCCAGCAGGACTAGCGGGGAAGGTTACGAGCAGTACTTC.

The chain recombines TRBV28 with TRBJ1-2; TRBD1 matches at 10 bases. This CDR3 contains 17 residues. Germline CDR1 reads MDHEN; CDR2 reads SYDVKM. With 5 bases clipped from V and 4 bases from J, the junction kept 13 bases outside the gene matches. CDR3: CASSPPGQGFASYGYTF. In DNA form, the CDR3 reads TGTGCCAGCAGTCCTCCGGGACAGGGGTTCGCTAGCTATGGCTACACCTTC.

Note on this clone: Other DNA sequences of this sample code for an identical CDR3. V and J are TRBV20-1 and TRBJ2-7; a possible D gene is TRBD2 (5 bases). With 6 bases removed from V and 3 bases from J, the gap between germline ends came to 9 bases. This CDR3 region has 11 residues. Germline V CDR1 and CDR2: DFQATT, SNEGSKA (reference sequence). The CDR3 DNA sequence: TGCAGTGCCAGAAGCGGCTACGAGCAGTACTTC. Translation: CSARSGYEQYF.

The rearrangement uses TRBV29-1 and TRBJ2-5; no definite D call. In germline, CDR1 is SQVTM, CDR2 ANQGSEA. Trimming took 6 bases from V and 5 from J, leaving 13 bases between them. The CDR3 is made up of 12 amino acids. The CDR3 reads CSVGILMETQYF. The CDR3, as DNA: TGCAGCGTCGGTATCCTAATGGAGACCCAGTACTTC.

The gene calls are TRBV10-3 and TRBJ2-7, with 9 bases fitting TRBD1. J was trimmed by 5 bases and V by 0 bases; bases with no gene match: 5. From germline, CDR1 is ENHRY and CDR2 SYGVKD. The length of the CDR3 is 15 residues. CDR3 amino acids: CAISESGTGRHEQYF. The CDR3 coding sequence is TGTGCCATCAGTGAGTCGGGGACAGGGAGGCACGAGCAGTACTTC.

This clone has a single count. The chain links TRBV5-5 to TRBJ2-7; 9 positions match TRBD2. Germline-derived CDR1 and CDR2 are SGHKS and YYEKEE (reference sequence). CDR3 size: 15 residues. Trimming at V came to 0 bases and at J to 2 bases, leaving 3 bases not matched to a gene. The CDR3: CASSLAVAGAYEQYF. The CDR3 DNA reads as TGTGCCAGCAGCTTGGCGGTAGCGGGAGCCTACGAGCAGTACTTC. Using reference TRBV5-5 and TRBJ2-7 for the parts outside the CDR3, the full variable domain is DAGVTQSPTHLIKTRGQQVTLRCSPISGHKSVSWYQQVLGQGPQFIFQYYEKEERGRGNFPDRFSARQFPNYSSELNVNALLLGDSALYLCASSLAVAGAYEQYFGPGTRLTVT.

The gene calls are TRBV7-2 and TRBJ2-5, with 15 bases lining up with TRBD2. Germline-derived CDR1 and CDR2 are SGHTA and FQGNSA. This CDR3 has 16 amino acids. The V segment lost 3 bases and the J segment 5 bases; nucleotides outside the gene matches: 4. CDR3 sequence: CASSFRTSGRVETQYF. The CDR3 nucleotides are TGTGCCAGCAGCTTCCGGACTAGCGGGAGGGTTGAGACCCAGTACTTC.

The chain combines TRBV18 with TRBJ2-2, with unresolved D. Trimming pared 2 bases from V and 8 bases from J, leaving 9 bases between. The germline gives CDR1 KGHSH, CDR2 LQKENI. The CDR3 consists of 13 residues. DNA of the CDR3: TGTGCCAGCTCACCAATCGGTAGTGGGGAGCTGTTTTTT. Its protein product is CASSPIGSGELFF.

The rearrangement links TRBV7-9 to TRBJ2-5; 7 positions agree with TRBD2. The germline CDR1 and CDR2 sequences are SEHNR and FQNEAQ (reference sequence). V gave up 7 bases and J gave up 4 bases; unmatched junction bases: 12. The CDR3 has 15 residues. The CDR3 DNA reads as TGTGCCAGCACCCCTTTTTACCGGGAGGTAGAGACCCAGTACTTC. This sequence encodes CASTPFYREVETQYF.

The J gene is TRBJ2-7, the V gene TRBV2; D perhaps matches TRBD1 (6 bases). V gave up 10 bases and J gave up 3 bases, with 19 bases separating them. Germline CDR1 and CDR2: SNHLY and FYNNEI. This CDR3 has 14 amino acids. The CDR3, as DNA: TGTGCCACCGCCGGCGACAGGTCCCTCTACGAGCAGTACTTC. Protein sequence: CATAGDRSLYEQYF.

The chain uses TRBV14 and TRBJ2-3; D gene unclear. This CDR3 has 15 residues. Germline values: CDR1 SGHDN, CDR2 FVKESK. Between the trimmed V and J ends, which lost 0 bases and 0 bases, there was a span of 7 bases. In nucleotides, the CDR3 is TGTGCCAGCAGCCAAGAGGCAATAAGCACAGATACGCAGTATTTT. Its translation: CASSQEAISTDTQYF.

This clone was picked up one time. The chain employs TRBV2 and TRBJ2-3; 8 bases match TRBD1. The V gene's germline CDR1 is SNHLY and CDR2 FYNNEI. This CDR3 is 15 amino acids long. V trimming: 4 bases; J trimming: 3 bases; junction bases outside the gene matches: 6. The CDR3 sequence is CASSGRTGRTDTQYF. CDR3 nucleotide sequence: TGTGCCAGCAGTGGAAGGACAGGGAGGACAGATACGCAGTATTTT.

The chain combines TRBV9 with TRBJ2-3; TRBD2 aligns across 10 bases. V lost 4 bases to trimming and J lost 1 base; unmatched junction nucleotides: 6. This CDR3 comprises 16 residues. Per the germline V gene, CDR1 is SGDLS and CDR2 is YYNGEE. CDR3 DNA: TGTGCCAGCAGCCCCTGGACTAGCGGAGGCACAGATACGCAGTATTTT. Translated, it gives CASSPWTSGGTDTQYF.

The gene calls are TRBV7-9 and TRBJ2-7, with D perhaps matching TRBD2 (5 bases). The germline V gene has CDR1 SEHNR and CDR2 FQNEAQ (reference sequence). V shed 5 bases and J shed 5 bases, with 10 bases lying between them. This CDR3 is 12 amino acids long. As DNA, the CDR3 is TGTGCCAGCAGCCGATCGCGGGACGAGCAGTACTTC. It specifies CASSRSRDEQYF.

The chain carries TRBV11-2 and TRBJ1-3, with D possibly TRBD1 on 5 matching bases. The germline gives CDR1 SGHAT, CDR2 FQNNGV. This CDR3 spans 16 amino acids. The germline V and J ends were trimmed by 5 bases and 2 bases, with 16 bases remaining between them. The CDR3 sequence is CASSTYGTIAGNTIYF. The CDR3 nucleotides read TGTGCCAGCAGCACTTACGGGACCATAGCTGGAAACACCATATATTTT.

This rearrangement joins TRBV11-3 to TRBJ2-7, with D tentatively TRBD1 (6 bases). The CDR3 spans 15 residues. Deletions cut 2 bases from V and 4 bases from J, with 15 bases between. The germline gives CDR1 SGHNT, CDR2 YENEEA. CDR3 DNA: TGTGCCAGCAGCTTAACATCCGGGACATTTTACGAGCAGTACTTC. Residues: CASSLTSGTFYEQYF. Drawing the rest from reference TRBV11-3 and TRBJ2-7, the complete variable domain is EAGVVQSPRYKIIEKKQPVAFWCNPISGHNTLYWYLQNLGQGPELLIRYENEEAVDDSQLPKDRFSAERLKGVDSTLKIQPAELGDSAVYLCASSLTSGTFYEQYFGPGTRLTVT.

As DNA, the CDR3 is TGTGCCAGCTCACCACTCCACACAGAATACTACAATGAGCAGTTCTTC. Translating gives CASSPLHTEYYNEQFF. This rearrangement joins TRBV18 to TRBJ2-1; D ambiguous. V shed 1 base and J shed 3 bases, with 13 bases lying between them. The CDR3 has 16 residues. Germline V gene lookup returns CDR1 KGHSH and CDR2 LQKENI.

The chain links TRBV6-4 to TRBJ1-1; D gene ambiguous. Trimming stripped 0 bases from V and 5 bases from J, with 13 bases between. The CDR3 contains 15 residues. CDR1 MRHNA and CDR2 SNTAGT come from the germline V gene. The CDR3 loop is CASSDSPTDWTEAFF. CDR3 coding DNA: TGTGCCAGCAGTGACTCGCCGACCGACTGGACTGAAGCTTTCTTT.